This is a list of T cell receptor beta chains from one sample in a study of blood T cell repertoires in COVID-19. TCRdb's copy holds only in-frame clones and misses some; the assay was immunoSEQ multiplex PCR. The data show tens of thousands of clones, over 80% seen once. Material: peripheral blood. The receptors derive from a woman of 80 years or more with acute or convalescent COVID-19. The CDR3 runs from the conserved cysteine through the conserved F or W. The order of the fields is D gene, J gene, clone size, V gene, CDR3 protein, CDR3 DNA. D genes are given only for firm matches. Size is stated for part of the rows, as once, few or many counts, or as a class when the clone is expanded.

NA | TRBJ2-1 | NA | TRBV10-1 | CASSDGLAGEQFF | TGCGCCAGCAGTGATGGTCTAGCTGGTGAGCAGTTCTTC
TRBD1 | TRBJ1-1 | NA | TRBV19 | CASSAGQTFSEAFF | TGTGCCAGTAGTGCGGGACAGACGTTCTCTGAAGCTTTCTTT
NA | TRBJ1-5 | NA | TRBV6-4 | CASSAGPWDQPQHF | TGTGCCAGCAGTGCAGGGCCGTGGGATCAGCCCCAGCATTTT
NA | TRBJ2-3 | NA | TRBV6-2/TRBV6-3 | CASSYLVVGTDTQYF | TGTGCCAGCAGTTACCTAGTAGTGGGCACAGATACGCAGTATTTT
NA | TRBJ1-1 | NA | TRBV27 | CASRLGRTANTEAFF | TGTGCCAGCAGGCTAGGACGGACAGCCAACACTGAAGCTTTCTTT
NA | TRBJ2-4 | NA | TRBV4-1 | CASSPNGLKVGGKNIQYF | TGCGCCAGCAGCCCCAACGGGCTTAAGGTCGGAGGCAAAAACATTCAGTACTTC
TRBD2 | TRBJ2-1 | few | TRBV5-1 | CASSPTAGGGSSYNEQFF | TGCGCCAGCAGCCCGACCGCTGGCGGGGGGAGCTCCTACAATGAGCAGTTCTTC
TRBD1 | TRBJ1-5 | few | TRBV19 | CASRTGQYSNQPQHF | TGTGCCAGTAGGACAGGGCAGTATAGCAATCAGCCCCAGCATTTT
NA | TRBJ2-1 | NA | TRBV11-3 | CASSLGNGAGPINEQFF | TGTGCCAGCAGCTTAGGAAATGGGGCGGGACCTATCAATGAGCAGTTCTTC
NA | TRBJ1-1 | NA | TRBV6-5 | CASKLGKGTEAFF | TGTGCCAGCAAGCTAGGGAAGGGGACTGAAGCTTTCTTT
NA | TRBJ2-5 | NA | TRBV18 | CASSPGFGSKTQYF | TGTGCCAGCTCACCCGGTTTCGGTAGCAAGACCCAGTACTTC
TRBD1 | TRBJ1-2 | NA | TRBV19 | CASSRRQGFSIGYTF | TGTGCCAGTAGTAGACGACAGGGGTTCTCAATTGGCTACACCTTC
TRBD2 | TRBJ2-5 | NA | TRBV11-2 | CASILLGGAGQETQYF | TGTGCCAGCATCCTACTGGGGGGAGCGGGGCAAGAGACCCAGTACTTC
NA | TRBJ2-3 | NA | TRBV28 | CASTHLWASTDTQYF | TGTGCCAGCACACATCTTTGGGCATCCACAGATACGCAGTATTTT
NA | TRBJ2-7 | NA | TRBV5-5 | CASSLANRVISEQYF | TGTGCCAGCAGCTTGGCTAACAGGGTAATATCCGAGCAGTACTTC